The present entry profiles one TCR beta chain with its context. Antigen specificity is unknown. The CDR3 runs to 14 residues. V dropped 3 bases and J dropped 11; count of bases not matched to a gene: 9. The germline CDR1 and CDR2 sequences are SQVTM and ANQGSEA. These data belong to a study of blood T cells in healthy people across ages. Study results and caveats: Any changes in expanded clonotypes were possibly confounded, as donor CMV status remained unknown.

Alongside a J-beta primer mix, a sample-barcoded 5' primer served in a second PCR lasting roughly 7 to 12 cycles. TCRdb passed the 5' RACE reads through MiXCR, listing each CDR3 protein once. This sample has around 1,800,000 distinct CDR3 sequences, with about two fifths found just once. V gene TRBV29-1 combines with J gene TRBJ2-3; 12 bases line up with TRBD2. The sequence was collected from a human donor in good health. Sequenced sample: blood. The chain's CDR3 is CSVETSGGAIEQYF. The CDR3 coding sequence is TGCAGCGTTGAGACTAGCGGGGGAGCCATAGAGCAGTATTTT.